This T cell receptor beta chain was recovered during a study of T cell changes during pregnancy in multiple sclerosis. The CDR3 covers 15 residues. Trimming removed 4 bases at V and 2 bases at J, with 13 bases between. CDR1 is MRHNA and CDR2 is SNTAGT in the germline V gene. Sequencing was performed with immunoSEQ multiplex PCR; in TCRdb, only in-frame clones are kept and a portion is missing. The table records over 90,000 clones, 85% to 95% of them present only once. This sequence originates from a female donor with multiple sclerosis, enrolled in a pregnancy study. The chain recombines TRBV6-4 with TRBJ2-3, with D possibly matching TRBD2 (5 bases). The material was peripheral blood, obtained before pregnancy. In nucleotides, the CDR3 is TGTGCCAGCAGTGTTTCGGGGTACCCCACAGATACGCAGTATTTT. It codes for CASSVSGYPTDTQYF.